This is a list of T cell receptor beta chains from one sample in a study of blood T cell repertoires in COVID-19. Sequencing was performed with immunoSEQ multiplex PCR; in TCRdb, only in-frame clones are kept and a portion is missing. The sample contains 110,000 or so clones, about 88% of which appear only once. The source material was peripheral blood. Every receptor here comes from a man aged 40-49 years with acute or convalescent COVID-19. Each CDR3 is given with its conserved first and last residue. The order of the fields is clone size, D gene, J gene, V gene, CDR3 DNA, CDR3 protein. The D gene is left open where the match is weak. Part of the rows lack a size; the others show once, few, many or a class for expanded clones.

.	.	TRBJ1-6	TRBV5-1	TGCGCCAGCAGCTTGTCAGGCCTTTCACCCCTCCACTTT	CASSLSGLSPLHF
.	TRBD1	TRBJ1-1	TRBV2	TGTGCCAGCAGGGAGACAGGGACCACTGAAGCTTTCTTT	CASRETGTTEAFF
.	.	TRBJ2-7	TRBV5-1	TGCGCCAGCAGCTTGTCATGGCCCCCATTCGAGCAGTACTTC	CASSLSWPPFEQYF
.	TRBD1	TRBJ1-6	TRBV20-1	TGCAGTGCTAGTAGGGGACAGGGGGAATCACCCCTCCACTTT	CSASRGQGESPLHF
few	.	TRBJ1-5	TRBV2	TGTGCCAGCAGCCCCTTCGGGGGGTACGAGCCCCAGCATTTT	CASSPFGGYEPQHF
.	.	TRBJ1-2	TRBV10-2	TGCGCCAGCATTCAAGCCGGGATCCGACGATCCTATGGCTACACCTTC	CASIQAGIRRSYGYTF
few	TRBD2	TRBJ2-7	TRBV6-2/TRBV6-3	TGTGCCAGCAGTTACTCGCGGGGGGGCCGCTACGAGCAGTACTTC	CASSYSRGGRYEQYF
few	.	TRBJ2-3	TRBV21-1	TGTGCCAGCAGCATGGGACAGGGGGCGCGCACAGATACGCAGTATTTT	CASSMGQGARTDTQYF
.	TRBD1	TRBJ1-1	TRBV7-6	TGTGCCAGCAGCTCCTGGACAGGGGGAAGGAGCACTGAAGCTTTCTTT	CASSSWTGGRSTEAFF
.	.	TRBJ1-1	TRBV11-2	TGTGCCAGCAGCTTAGACCGGTGGGGCCCTGAAGCTTTCTTT	CASSLDRWGPEAFF
.	TRBD1	TRBJ2-7	TRBV7-3	TGTGCCAGCAGGGACACCGGGACAGGGGGGTCCGAGCAGTACTTC	CASRDTGTGGSEQYF
once	.	TRBJ2-3	TRBV7-3	TGTGCCAGCAGCTTAACATGGGGGGGCGAAGGCACAGATACGCAGTATTTT	CASSLTWGGEGTDTQYF
.	.	TRBJ2-3	TRBV18	TGTGCCAGCTCACAACAGGGATTAGATACGCAGTATTTT	CASSQQGLDTQYF
many	.	TRBJ2-2	TRBV11-1	TGTGCCAGCAGCTTAGCGCCAGACACCGGGGAGCTGTTTTTT	CASSLAPDTGELFF
once	TRBD2	TRBJ2-3	TRBV9	TGTGCCAGCAGCGTAGTCGGTAGCGGGGGGCCAGATACGCAGTATTTT	CASSVVGSGGPDTQYF
once	.	TRBJ2-3	TRBV5-1	TGCGCCAGCAGCTTGGGCGCAGGGTCTGTCGCAGATACGCAGTATTTT	CASSLGAGSVADTQYF
.	TRBD1	TRBJ2-1	TRBV19	TGTGCCAGTACCCGGACAGGGGGCTCCTACAATGAGCAGTTCTTC	CASTRTGGSYNEQFF
.	.	TRBJ1-3	TRBV9	TGTGCCAGCAGCGTGACAAGTACCTCTGGAAACACCATATATTTT	CASSVTSTSGNTIYF
.	TRBD1	TRBJ1-6	TRBV7-3	TGTGCCAGCAGTCCGACAGGGGGCGGTTCACCCCTCCACTTT	CASSPTGGGSPLHF
.	TRBD2	TRBJ2-1	TRBV18	TGTGCCAGCTCACCGGGACTAGGCAATGAGCAGTTCTTC	CASSPGLGNEQFF
once	.	TRBJ1-6	TRBV7-9	TGTGCCAGCAGCTTAGGGTCATCGGATAATTCACCCCTCCACTTT	CASSLGSSDNSPLHF
.	TRBD2	TRBJ2-3	TRBV5-1	TGCGCCAGCAGCTTGGTTGGCGGGGGGGCCGGTGATACGCAGTATTTT	CASSLVGGGAGDTQYF
.	.	TRBJ1-6	TRBV3-1/TRBV3-2	TGTGCCAGCAGCCAAGATTTACAGGCTCAACTCCACTTT	CASSQDLQAQLHF
.	.	TRBJ1-6	TRBV18	TGTGCCAGCTCACCGTTTACAGGGAATAATTCACCCCTCCACTTT	CASSPFTGNNSPLHF
.	.	TRBJ2-7	TRBV11-2	TGTGCCAGCAGCGGACTCTCCTACGAGCAGTACTTC	CASSGLSYEQYF
once	TRBD2	TRBJ2-3	TRBV5-1	TGCGCCAGCAGCGCGAGAGGGGGACTAGCGGGAGCCACAGATACGCAGTATTTT	CASSARGGLAGATDTQYF
.	.	TRBJ2-7	TRBV28	TGTGCCAGCAGCCTTACGCCCTACTACGAGCAGTACTTC	CASSLTPYYEQYF
once	.	TRBJ2-7	TRBV27	TGTGCCAGCAGTTTATTAGATCGGGTCTACGAGCAGTACTTC	CASSLLDRVYEQYF
.	TRBD1	TRBJ2-3	TRBV3-1/TRBV3-2	TGTGCCAGCAGCCAAGAAGGGGTCAGGGGGTTGTCAGATACGCAGTATTTT	CASSQEGVRGLSDTQYF
.	.	TRBJ2-2	TRBV7-3	TGTGCCAGCAGCTTACGGTCAGGAGGGACCGGGGAGCTGTTTTTT	CASSLRSGGTGELFF
.	.	TRBJ2-1	TRBV2	TGTGCCAGCGCTAGAGGGGGCAATGAGCAGTTCTTC	CASARGGNEQFF
.	.	TRBJ1-4	TRBV5-5	TGTGCCAGCAGCTTGGTAGGGGGTTATGAAAAACTGTTTTTT	CASSLVGGYEKLFF
.	.	TRBJ2-3	TRBV4-1	TGCGCCAGCAGCCATTTTGGACTCAGCACAGATACGCAGTATTTT	CASSHFGLSTDTQYF
.	.	TRBJ2-2	TRBV9	TGTGCCAGCAGCTCTGGGGGCGACACCGGGGAGCTGTTTTTT	CASSSGGDTGELFF
.	TRBD1	TRBJ1-6	TRBV7-2	TGTGCCAGCAGCTCCCGGGACAGGGGAGACTCACCCCTCCACTTT	CASSSRDRGDSPLHF
.	TRBD1	TRBJ1-5	TRBV16	TGTGCCAGCAGCCAAGTGATGTCAAAGGGGGCACGGCAGCCCCAGCATTTT	CASSQVMSKGARQPQHF
.	.	TRBJ1-1	TRBV5-5	TGTGCCAGCAGCTTGTTGACATCTTACACTGAAGCTTTCTTT	CASSLLTSYTEAFF
.	.	TRBJ2-3	TRBV1	TGCACCAGCAGCCTGGCCGGGACTAGCGGGGGGGCGTCAGATACGCAGTATTTT	CTSSLAGTSGGASDTQYF
.	.	TRBJ1-1	TRBV5-1	TGCGCCAGCGGGCCCCCTTCGGCAATTGGTGAAGCTTTCTTT	CASGPPSAIGEAFF
.	.	TRBJ1-4	TRBV6-1	TGTGCCAGCAGTGAAGGTAGCAGGGGAAGGGAAAAACTGTTTTTT	CASSEGSRGREKLFF
.	TRBD1	TRBJ2-7	TRBV7-9	TGTGCCAGCTCAGGGACAGGTTCCTACGAGCAGTACTTC	CASSGTGSYEQYF
.	TRBD1	TRBJ2-7	TRBV25-1	TGTGCCAGCAGTGCCTCGACAGGGTCCTACGAGCAGTACTTC	CASSASTGSYEQYF